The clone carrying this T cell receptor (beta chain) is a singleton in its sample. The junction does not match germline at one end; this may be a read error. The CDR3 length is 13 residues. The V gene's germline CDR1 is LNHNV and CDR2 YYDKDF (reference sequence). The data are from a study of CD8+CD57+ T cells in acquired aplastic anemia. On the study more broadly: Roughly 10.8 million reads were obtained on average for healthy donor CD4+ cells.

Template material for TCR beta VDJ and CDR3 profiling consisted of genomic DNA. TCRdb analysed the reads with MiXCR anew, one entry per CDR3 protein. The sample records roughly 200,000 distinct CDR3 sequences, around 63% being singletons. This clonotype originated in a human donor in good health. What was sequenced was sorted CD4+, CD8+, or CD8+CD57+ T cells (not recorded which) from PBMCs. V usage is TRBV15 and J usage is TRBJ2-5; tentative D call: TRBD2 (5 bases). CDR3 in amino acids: CAISREGRETQYF. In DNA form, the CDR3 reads TGTGCCATCAGCAGAGAGGGTCGGGAGACCCAGTACTTC.